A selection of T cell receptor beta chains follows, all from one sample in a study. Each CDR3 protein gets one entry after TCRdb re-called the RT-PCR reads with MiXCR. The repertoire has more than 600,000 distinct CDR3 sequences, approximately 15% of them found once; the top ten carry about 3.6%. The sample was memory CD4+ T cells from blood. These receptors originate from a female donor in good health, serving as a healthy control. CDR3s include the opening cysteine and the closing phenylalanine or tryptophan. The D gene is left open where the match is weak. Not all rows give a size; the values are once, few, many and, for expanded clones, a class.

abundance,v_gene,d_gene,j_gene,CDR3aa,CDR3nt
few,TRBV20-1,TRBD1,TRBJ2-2,CSARAADRGSTGELFF,TGCAGTGCTAGAGCGGCGGACAGGGGGAGTACCGGGGAGCTGTTTTTT
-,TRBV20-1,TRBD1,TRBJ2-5,CSADRGFQETQYF,TGCAGTGCTGACAGGGGCTTCCAAGAGACCCAGTACTTC
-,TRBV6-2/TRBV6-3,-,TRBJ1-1,CAISGDVSEAFF,TGTGCCATCAGTGGGGACGTTAGCGAAGCTTTCTTT
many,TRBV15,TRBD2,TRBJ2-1,CATSPGASGYNEQFF,TGTGCCACCAGTCCAGGGGCTAGCGGGTACAATGAGCAGTTCTTC
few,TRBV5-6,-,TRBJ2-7,CASSVGWGLAVSSYEQYF,TGTGCCAGCAGCGTTGGATGGGGGCTAGCGGTGAGCTCCTACGAGCAGTACTTC
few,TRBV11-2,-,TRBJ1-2,CASSLNPGGEGYTF,TGTGCCAGCAGCTTAAATCCCGGGGGTGAGGGCTACACCTTC
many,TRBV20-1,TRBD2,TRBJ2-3,CSASTSGRADTQYF,TGCAGTGCTAGCACTAGCGGGAGGGCCGATACGCAGTATTTT
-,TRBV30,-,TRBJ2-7,CAWKNSHEQYF,TGTGCCTGGAAAAACAGCCACGAGCAGTACTTC
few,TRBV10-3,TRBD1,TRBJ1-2,CAITTGGGSMGYTF,TGTGCCATCACGACAGGGGGCGGTTCGATGGGCTACACCTTC
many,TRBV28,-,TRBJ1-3,CASSLSVIGSGNTIYF,TGTGCCAGCAGTTTGAGCGTGATCGGCTCTGGAAACACCATATATTTT
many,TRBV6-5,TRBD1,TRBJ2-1,CASSRAYFDRGNEQFF,TGTGCCAGCAGTCGAGCATATTTTGACAGGGGCAATGAGCAGTTCTTC
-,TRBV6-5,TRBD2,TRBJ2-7,CASSYSLAGGSSYEQYF,TGTGCCAGCAGTTACTCGTTAGCGGGGGGTAGCTCCTACGAGCAGTACTTC
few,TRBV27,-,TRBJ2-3,CASMGTPRTDTQYF,TGTGCCAGCATGGGGACTCCCCGCACAGATACGCAGTATTTT
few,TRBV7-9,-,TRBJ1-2,CASQQNYGYTF,TGTGCCAGCCAACAGAACTATGGCTACACCTTC
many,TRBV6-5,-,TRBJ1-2,CASSYSSNGPYGYTF,TGTGCCAGCAGTTACTCTTCGAACGGACCCTATGGCTACACCTTC
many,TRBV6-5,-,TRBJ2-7,CASSSKTRGVYEQYF,TGTGCCAGCAGTTCCAAGACTAGGGGTGTGTACGAGCAGTACTTC
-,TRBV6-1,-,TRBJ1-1,CASKTPENTEAFF,TGTGCCAGCAAAACTCCCGAAAACACTGAAGCTTTCTTT
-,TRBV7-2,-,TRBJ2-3,CASSLSPGGPDTQYF,TGTGCCAGCAGCTTAAGTCCAGGAGGCCCCGATACGCAGTATTTT
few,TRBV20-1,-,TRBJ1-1,CSARLAGDTEAFF,TGCAGTGCTAGACTCGCAGGGGACACTGAAGCTTTCTTT
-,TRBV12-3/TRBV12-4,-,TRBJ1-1,CASSFGLYGNTEAFF,TGTGCCAGCAGTTTCGGATTGTACGGGAACACTGAAGCTTTCTTT